These 16 T cell receptor beta chains originate from one sample sequenced in a study of blood T cell repertoires in COVID-19. TCRdb's table, derived via immunoSEQ multiplex PCR, lists solely in-frame clones and lacks some. The top ten clones hold 11% of a sample with over 120,000 clones, 75% to 90% of them seen once. The sequenced sample was PBMCs or T cells enriched from blood (not recorded which). These receptors all come from a man aged 55 to 70 who had recovered from COVID-19.

The chain employs TRBV6-1 and TRBJ1-5, with TRBD1 matching 7 bases. V was clipped by 1 base and J by 2 bases; unmatched bases: 20. Germline V gene lookup returns CDR1 MNHNS and CDR2 SASEGT. This CDR3 has 21 amino acids. The CDR3 nucleotides are TGTGCCAGCAGTGAAGGGCCAATCGTGCCTACAGGGGATATTCGCAATCAGCCCCAGCATTTT. Translating gives CASSEGPIVPTGDIRNQPQHF.

This clone has only one observation. DNA of the CDR3: TGTGCCTGGTCGACGGGGGGACCTGAAGCTTTCTTT. This codes for CAWSTGGPEAFF. V gene TRBV30 combines with J gene TRBJ1-1, with D maybe TRBD1 (5 bases). Trimming pared 5 bases from V and 6 bases from J, leaving 13 bases between. CDR1 is GTSNPN, CDR2 SVGIG, per germline (reference sequence). The CDR3 contains 12 residues.

This chain joins TRBV5-1 and TRBJ1-1; the D gene is possibly TRBD1 (5 bases). This CDR3 is built from 16 residues. The ends were cut back, 4 bases at V and 1 base at J, with 17 bases in the middle. Germline-derived CDR1 and CDR2 are SGHRS and YFSETQ. CDR3 amino acids: CASSPAGATPNTEAFF. CDR3 in DNA: TGCGCCAGCAGCCCGGCTGGGGCGACCCCGAACACTGAAGCTTTCTTT.

The chain carries TRBV24-1 and TRBJ2-3; TRBD1 matches at 11 bases. The CDR3 sequence is 15 residues long. The trim removed 4 bases at V and 7 bases at J, leaving 6 bases unmatched. Germline lookup yields CDR1 KGHDR and CDR2 SFDVKD. CDR3 amino acids: CATSDPGTGGYTQYF. CDR3 DNA sequence: TGTGCCACCAGTGACCCCGGGACAGGGGGATATACGCAGTATTTT.

V is TRBV6-1 and J is TRBJ2-7; 8 bases are a match to TRBD1. Looked up from germline, CDR1 is MNHNS and CDR2 is SASEGT. Unmatched junction bases numbered 4, after V lost 2 bases and J lost 1 base. This CDR3 has 15 residues. The CDR3 nucleotides are TGTGCCAGCAGTGAAAGACAGGGGCTGTCCTACGAGCAGTACTTC. Its translation: CASSERQGLSYEQYF.

The chain employs TRBV7-9 and TRBJ2-2; TRBD1 matches at 7 bases. The CDR3 runs 16 residues. The germline V gene encodes CDR1 SEHNR and CDR2 FQNEAQ (reference sequence). V gave up 7 bases and J gave up 5 bases; unmatched junction bases: 13. CDR3 in DNA: TGTGCCAGCACCCAGACCCGGGACAGAGGGACCGGGGAGCTGTTTTTT. Translation: CASTQTRDRGTGELFF.

This chain uses TRBV30 with TRBJ1-1; D unresolved. The germline V gene encodes CDR1 GTSNPN and CDR2 SVGIG (reference sequence). V lost 1 base and J lost 1, with 4 bases in between. CDR3 length: 12 amino acids. As DNA, the CDR3 is TGTGCCTGGAGTGACGGGAACACTGAAGCTTTCTTT. Encoded protein: CAWSDGNTEAFF. Using reference TRBV30 and TRBJ1-1 for the parts outside the CDR3, the full variable domain is SQTIHQWPATLVQPVGSPLSLECTVEGTSNPNLYWYRQAAGRGLQLLFYSVGIGQISSEVPQNLSASRPQDRQFILSSKKLLLSDSGFYLCAWSDGNTEAFFGQGTRLTVV.

This chain joins TRBV13 and TRBJ1-1; 7 bases are a match to TRBD1. This CDR3 is built from 14 residues. Trimming removed 5 bases from V and 8 bases from J; junction bases left unmatched: 11. Germline values: CDR1 PRHDT, CDR2 FYEKMQ (reference sequence). CDR3 loop: CASSNGPGGNEAFF. The CDR3 bases are TGTGCCAGCAGCAATGGGCCAGGGGGAAACGAAGCTTTCTTT.

This chain uses TRBV7-9 with TRBJ1-6, with 7 bases that match TRBD1. This CDR3 region has 15 residues. Germline values: CDR1 SEHNR, CDR2 FQNEAQ (reference sequence). With 3 bases clipped from V and 7 bases from J, the junction kept 6 bases outside the gene matches. The CDR3 DNA reads TGTGCCAGCAGCTTCGGGGACAGACCAAATTCACCCCTCCACTTT. Amino acid sequence: CASSFGDRPNSPLHF.

This clone was observed a handful of times. The CDR3 DNA follows: TGTGCCAGCAGCTACGACACGGCTGAGACCCAGTACTTC. Translation gives CASSYDTAETQYF. This chain connects TRBV11-3 to TRBJ2-5; D not certain. Trimming removed 4 bases at V and 5 bases at J, with 11 bases between. This CDR3 contains 13 residues. Looked up from germline, CDR1 is SGHNT and CDR2 is YENEEA.

This clone was picked up a small number of times. The V call is TRBV11-1, the J call TRBJ2-7; 8 nucleotides align to TRBD1. The CDR3 spans 13 residues. The V and J ends lost 5 bases and 7 bases, in that order; junction bases with no gene match: 7. Germline values: CDR1 SGHAT, CDR2 FQDESV (reference sequence). This CDR3 reads CASSRRGPGEQYF. CDR3 nucleotides: TGTGCCAGCAGCCGCAGGGGGCCGGGGGAGCAGTACTTC.

V usage is TRBV3-1 (or the pseudogene TRBV3-2) and J usage is TRBJ2-1, with D hard to call. The germline V gene has CDR1 LGHDT and CDR2 YNNKEL (reference sequence). Trimming pared 8 bases from V and 4 bases from J, leaving 12 bases between. The CDR3 consists of 13 residues. The CDR3 bases are TGTGCCAGCTCAGGTTTTGTTTACAATGAGCAGTTCTTC. This translates into CASSGFVYNEQFF.

This rearrangement joins TRBV7-2 to TRBJ2-5; TRBD2 might be the D (5 bases). The CDR3 covers 14 residues. Trimming cost V 7 bases and J 0 bases, with 12 bases left between them. Germline V lookup: CDR1 SGHTA, CDR2 FQGNSA. The CDR3 DNA reads TGTGCCAGCATCCACCGGGGATACCAAGAGACCCAGTACTTC. Translation gives CASIHRGYQETQYF.

The chain combines TRBV9 with TRBJ2-7; D is unclear. The V and J ends lost 0 bases and 0 bases respectively, with 13 bases between them. The CDR3 covers 16 residues. Germline V gene lookup returns CDR1 SGDLS and CDR2 YYNGEE. DNA of the CDR3: TGTGCCAGCAGCGTAGAAGCCAGAACTACCTCCTACGAGCAGTACTTC. Translation gives CASSVEARTTSYEQYF.

The J gene is TRBJ1-2, the V gene TRBV27; D is uncertain. Germline V gene sequence: CDR1 MNHEY, CDR2 SMNVEV (reference sequence). The length of the CDR3 is 13 residues. V was shortened by 2 bases and J by 5 bases, with 9 bases between the two germline ends. CDR3 coding DNA: TGTGCCAGCAGTTTACCAGGTGGATATGGCTACACCTTC. It codes for CASSLPGGYGYTF.

This clone was found a few times. The V gene is TRBV3-1 (or the pseudogene TRBV3-2), the J gene TRBJ2-7; TRBD1 aligns across 10 bases. After removal of 6 bases from V and 0 bases from J, the junction contained 14 bases not matched to a gene. Germline CDR1 reads LGHDT; CDR2 reads YNNKEL (reference sequence). The CDR3 runs 18 residues. As DNA, the CDR3 is TGTGCCAGCAGGCAGGACAGGGGGTCCCCTCATAGCTCCTACGAGCAGTACTTC. It codes for CASRQDRGSPHSSYEQYF.